The 20 T cell receptor beta chains given below trace back to one sample, sequenced in a study of T cells after yellow fever vaccination. From the 5' RACE reads, TCRdb called clonotypes with MiXCR, one entry per CDR3 protein. The data show a few hundred thousand distinct CDR3 sequences, over 5% seen once. The specimen comprised PBMCs, sampled 5 days after the yellow fever booster vaccination. The receptors shown here come from a man aged 25 to 45 who received the YFV17D yellow fever vaccine.

This clonotype was counted a few times. V is TRBV7-8 and J is TRBJ2-2; D remains ambiguous. V was trimmed by 5 bases and J by 4 bases, leaving 8 bases between them. CDR3 length: 13 amino acids. Germline V gene data show CDR1 as SGHVS and CDR2 as FQNEAQ. This CDR3 is CASSGAPTGELFF. In DNA, the CDR3 is TGTGCCAGCAGCGGCGCCCCCACCGGGGAGCTGTTTTTT. Looking up the rest from reference TRBV7-8 and TRBJ2-2 gives the full variable domain: GAGVSQSPRYKVAKRGQDVALRCDPISGHVSLFWYQQALGQGPEFLTYFQNEAQLDKSGLPSDRFFAERPEGSVSTLKIQRTQQEDSAVYLCASSGAPTGELFFGEGSRLTVL.

This clonotype was seen more than once but under ten times. The chain employs TRBV30 and TRBJ2-1, with TRBD2 matching over 8 bases. V lost 5 bases and J lost 9; bases outside the gene matches: 6. The CDR3 runs 12 residues. Germline V gene data show CDR1 as GTSNPN and CDR2 as SVGIG (reference sequence). CDR3 amino acids: CAWDRSGTEQFF. The CDR3 DNA reads TGTGCCTGGGACCGTAGCGGGACTGAGCAGTTCTTC.

This clonotype was recorded many times. V is TRBV18 and J is TRBJ2-2, with 7 nucleotides matching TRBD2. The length of the CDR3 is 17 residues. From germline, CDR1 is KGHSH and CDR2 LQKENI. V trimming: 0 bases; J trimming: 6 bases; junction bases outside the gene matches: 10. For the CDR3, the DNA is TGTGCCAGCTCACCACCGATAGGGGAGGGCCGGTCCGGGGAGCTGTTTTTT. It codes for CASSPPIGEGRSGELFF.

The genes are TRBV4-3 and TRBJ2-3; 15 bases are a match to TRBD2. V gave up 1 base and J gave up 5 bases; unmatched junction bases: 7. This CDR3 comprises 18 residues. CDR1 and CDR2 (germline): LGHNA, YSLEER. CDR3 sequence (DNA): TGCGCCAGCAGCCAAGCCCCGGGACTAGCGGGAGGATTAGATACGCAGTATTTT. Translated: CASSQAPGLAGGLDTQYF.

In this sample, this clonotype turned up a few times. The rearrangement links TRBV4-3 to TRBJ1-1; no definite D call. CDR1 and CDR2 from the germline V gene are LGHNA and YSLEER. The CDR3 is 15 residues long. V lost 0 bases to trimming and J lost 0 bases, with 8 bases between them. The CDR3 DNA reads as TGCGCCAGCAGCCAAGATCGGGCGGTGAACACTGAAGCTTTCTTT. Its translation: CASSQDRAVNTEAFF.

In its sample, this clonotype was seen many times. This rearrangement joins TRBV11-2 to TRBJ2-7; 12 bases map to TRBD2. Germline assignment: CDR1 SGHAT and CDR2 FQNNGV. The CDR3 is 18 amino acids. V was clipped by 5 bases and J by 4 bases; unmatched bases: 15. CDR3 sequence: CASSQVGAGLAGIYEQYF. The DNA for the CDR3 is TGTGCCAGCAGCCAAGTGGGGGCCGGACTAGCGGGAATTTACGAGCAGTACTTC.

In its sample, this clonotype was seen many times. The CDR3 DNA reads as TGCAGTGCTCCGCTAGCGGGGGGTAACTACGAGCAGTACTTC. This codes for CSAPLAGGNYEQYF. The chain links TRBV20-1 to TRBJ2-7; 11 bases are shared with TRBD2. Germline-derived CDR1 and CDR2 are DFQATT and SNEGSKA (reference sequence). The CDR3 has 14 amino acids. V gave up 5 bases and J gave up 3 bases; unmatched junction bases: 6.

This clonotype was seen at least ten times. The chain links TRBV28 to TRBJ2-2; TRBD2 matches at 7 bases. V trimming: 4 bases; J trimming: 6 bases; junction bases outside the gene matches: 14. The V gene's germline CDR1 is MDHEN and CDR2 SYDVKM. The CDR3 covers 17 residues. In DNA, the CDR3 is TGTGCCAGCAGTTCCCCGGACGGGGGGTTCAGGGCCGGGGAGCTGTTTTTT. This encodes CASSSPDGGFRAGELFF. Full variable domain (remainder filled in from reference TRBV28 and TRBJ2-2): DVKVTQSSRYLVKRTGEKVFLECVQDMDHENMFWYRQDPGLGLRLIYFSYDVKMKEKGDIPEGYSVSREKKERFSLILESASTNQTSMYLCASSSPDGGFRAGELFFGEGSRLTVL.

This clonotype was seen ten or more times. The chain carries TRBV6-5 and TRBJ2-7; possibly TRBD1 for D (5 bases). V was cut by 0 bases and J by 0 bases, with 9 bases left in between. CDR1 MNHEY and CDR2 SVGAGI come from the germline V gene. The CDR3 contains 15 residues. The CDR3 nucleotides read TGTGCCAGCAGTTACTCTGGCAGGGACTCCTACGAGCAGTACTTC. It specifies CASSYSGRDSYEQYF.

The chain joins TRBV25-1 to TRBJ2-2; D is uncertain. The CDR3 sequence is 15 residues long. Trimming shortened V by 3 bases and J by 5 bases, and 13 bases separated the two germline ends. Per the germline V gene, CDR1 is MGHDK and CDR2 is SYGVNS. CDR3 DNA: TGTGCCAGCAGTGACGAGAGACATGGGACCGGGGAGCTGTTTTTT. Its protein is CASSDERHGTGELFF.

The chain is built from TRBV10-3 and TRBJ2-2, with D hard to call. The length of the CDR3 is 13 residues. The V gene lost 11 bases and the J gene lost 0 bases, with 10 bases spanning the gap. Germline V lookup: CDR1 ENHRY, CDR2 SYGVKD. CDR3 loop: CALQNSNTGELFF. Written as DNA, the CDR3 is TGTGCCTTACAGAATTCGAACACCGGGGAGCTGTTTTTT.

This chain uses TRBV20-1 with TRBJ1-5; weak D call: TRBD1 (6 bases). Trimming left V 0 bases short and J 3 bases short, with 12 bases between. The length of the CDR3 is 15 residues. CDR1 and CDR2 from the germline V gene are DFQATT and SNEGSKA (reference sequence). For the CDR3, the DNA is TGCAGTGCTAGAGATGGAGGGGGGGACAATCAGCCCCAGCATTTT. Protein sequence: CSARDGGGDNQPQHF.

This rearrangement joins TRBV10-3 to TRBJ2-4; 10 nucleotides align to TRBD2. The junction had 4 bases not matched to a gene; V was cut back by 4 bases and J by 7 bases. Germline values: CDR1 ENHRY, CDR2 SYGVKD. The CDR3 is 14 amino acids. CDR3 residues: CAISVGTSENIQYF. In nucleotides, the CDR3 is TGTGCCATCAGTGTTGGGACTAGCGAGAACATTCAGTACTTC.

This clonotype turned up a few times. The V call is TRBV5-1, the J call TRBJ2-2; D is ambiguous. V was trimmed by 0 bases and J by 0 bases, leaving 9 bases between them. The CDR3 is 16 amino acids. Germline-derived CDR1 and CDR2 are SGHRS and YFSETQ. This CDR3 reads CASSLGPPANTGELFF. In nucleotides, the CDR3 is TGCGCCAGCAGCTTGGGCCCCCCCGCGAACACCGGGGAGCTGTTTTTT. The full variable domain, with the rest looked up from reference TRBV5-1 and TRBJ2-2, is KAGVTQTPRYLIKTRGQQVTLSCSPISGHRSVSWYQQTPGQGLQFLFEYFSETQRNKGNFPGRFSGRQFSNSRSEMNVSTLELGDSALYLCASSLGPPANTGELFFGEGSRLTVL.

In its sample, this clonotype was seen a few times. The gene calls are TRBV29-1 and TRBJ2-7, with D perhaps TRBD1 or TRBD2 (5 bases each). The germline gives CDR1 SQVTM, CDR2 ANQGSEA. CDR3 size: 13 residues. V lost 1 base to trimming and J lost 6 bases, with 13 bases between them. CDR3 coding DNA: TGCAGCGTTGAAGGTGAGGGGTTCCGCGAGCAGTACTTC. It is translated as CSVEGEGFREQYF.

The V gene is TRBV20-1, the J gene TRBJ2-3; TRBD1 matches at 9 bases. In germline, CDR1 is DFQATT, CDR2 SNEGSKA (reference sequence). This CDR3 is 13 amino acids long. The V segment lost 5 bases and the J segment 4 bases; nucleotides outside the gene matches: 4. CDR3 sequence (DNA): TGCAGTGCTGCGGGACAGGGTCCAGATACGCAGTATTTT. It yields the protein CSAAGQGPDTQYF.

In this sample, this clonotype turned up many times. This chain connects TRBV20-1 to TRBJ2-1; 8 nucleotides match TRBD2. V gave up 0 bases and J gave up 10 bases; unmatched junction bases: 8. This CDR3 is built from 14 residues. Germline values: CDR1 DFQATT, CDR2 SNEGSKA (reference sequence). This CDR3 reads CSARDPAGGGEQFF. CDR3 DNA sequence: TGCAGTGCTAGAGATCCCGCGGGAGGTGGGGAGCAGTTCTTC.

The chain links TRBV20-1 to TRBJ1-1; D might be TRBD1 (5 bases). Germline CDR1 is DFQATT and CDR2 is SNEGSKA (reference sequence). The length of the CDR3 is 14 residues. The V end lost 3 bases, the J end lost 8 bases, and 19 bases lay between the germline ends. CDR3 loop: CSASWGPPRAEAFF. The DNA for the CDR3 is TGCAGTGCTAGCTGGGGCCCCCCCCGGGCCGAAGCTTTCTTT.

This clonotype occurred a few times. The CDR3 DNA sequence: TGTGCCAGCAGCTGCGATGTGCTGGTAAGAAACCCTCGACAGGAGACCCAGTACTTC. Its protein product is CASSCDVLVRNPRQETQYF. V gene TRBV7-8 combines with J gene TRBJ2-5; weak D call: TRBD1 (5 bases). V was cut by 4 bases and J by 5 bases, with 29 bases left in between. Germline assignment: CDR1 SGHVS and CDR2 FQNEAQ. The CDR3 is 19 amino acids.

This clonotype was seen a handful of times. The rearrangement links TRBV12-3 or TRBV12-4 to TRBJ1-2; D is unresolved. V lost 5 bases and J lost 8, with 9 bases in between. The CDR3 covers 11 residues. In nucleotides, the CDR3 is TGTGCCAGCAGTCCCCTAGGAGGCTACACCTTC. It specifies CASSPLGGYTF.